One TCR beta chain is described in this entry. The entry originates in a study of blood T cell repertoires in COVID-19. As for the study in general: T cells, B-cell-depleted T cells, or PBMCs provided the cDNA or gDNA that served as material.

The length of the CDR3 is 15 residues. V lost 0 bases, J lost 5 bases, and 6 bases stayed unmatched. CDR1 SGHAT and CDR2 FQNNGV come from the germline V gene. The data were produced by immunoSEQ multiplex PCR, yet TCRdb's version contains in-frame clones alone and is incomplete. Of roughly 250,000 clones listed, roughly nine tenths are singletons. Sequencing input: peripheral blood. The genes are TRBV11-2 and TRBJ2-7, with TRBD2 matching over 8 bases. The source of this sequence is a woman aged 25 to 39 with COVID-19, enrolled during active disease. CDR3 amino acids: CASSLDISGAHEQYF. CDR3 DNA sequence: TGTGCCAGCAGCTTAGACATTAGCGGGGCCCACGAGCAGTACTTC.